In its sample, the clone carrying this TCR beta chain was seen once. The data belong to a study of technical replicates of blood from a few donors. Method: immunoSEQ multiplex PCR; TCRdb's copy keeps in-frame clones and lacks some. Of tens of thousands of clones listed, 95% are singletons. Germline assignment: CDR1 WNHNN and CDR2 SYGVQD (reference sequence). V trimming: 0 bases; J trimming: 4 bases; junction bases outside the gene matches: 14. This CDR3 spans 19 amino acids. The specimen sequenced was T cells isolated from PBMCs. V is TRBV10-1 and J is TRBJ2-7; TRBD1 aligns across 11 bases. The sequence came from a human donor in good health. The chain's CDR3 is CASSESSWTGGAPGYEQYF. CDR3 coding DNA: TGCGCCAGCAGTGAGTCGAGTTGGACAGGGGGCGCCCCGGGATACGAGCAGTACTTC.